This TCR beta chain was identified during a study of blood T cells in healthy people across ages. Per sample, at least 6 micrograms of total RNA were extracted. This clonotype was counted only a few times. Its antigen is not identified. The V end lost 7 bases, the J end lost 7 bases, and 23 bases lay between the germline ends. Germline CDR1 and CDR2: SGHRS and YFSETQ. This CDR3 has 15 amino acids. A second PCR of about 6 to 11 cycles used a sample-barcoded 5' primer and a J-beta primer mix. TCRdb analysed the 5' RACE reads with MiXCR anew, one entry per CDR3 protein. The sample includes around 800,000 distinct CDR3 sequences, approximately 24% of them seen just once. General study points: It was the long-lived donors that had more naive CD4+ cells and higher diversity than aged donors.

These sequences were also reported in another study, on T cells of mothers and their children.

The source is a boy younger than 18 in good health. Sequencing input: blood. This sequence joins TRBV5-1 and TRBJ2-5; perhaps TRBD2 as D (6 bases). The CDR3 DNA sequence: TGCGCCAGCCATCGAGAGGGACTCAACGGCGGGACCCAGTACTTC. Translating gives CASHREGLNGGTQYF. The variable domain in full, with the rest retrieved from reference TRBV5-1 and TRBJ2-5, is KAGVTQTPRYLIKTRGQQVTLSCSPISGHRSVSWYQQTPGQGLQFLFEYFSETQRNKGNFPGRFSGRQFSNSRSEMNVSTLELGDSALYLCASHREGLNGGTQYFGPGTRLLVL.